Listed below are T cell receptor beta chains from one sample, sequenced in a study of response to subunit inactivated influenza vaccine. In TCRdb, the RT-PCR reads were re-called with MiXCR into one record per CDR3 protein. The sample includes around 520,000 distinct CDR3 sequences, over 25% of them seen just once. Sequencing was performed on CD4+ T cells sorted from PBMCs, taken more than 4 days after vaccination. Receptor source: a man aged 45-65 years who received an inactivated influenza vaccine. Each CDR3 is given with its conserved first and last residue. D genes are given only for firm matches. Size tells how often a clone was seen (once, few, many) or the class of an expanded clone, and some rows leave it out.

D | size | J | V | DNA | CDR3
TRBD1 | few | TRBJ2-1 | TRBV11-2 | TGTGCCAGCAGCTCCCTGGCGGGACAGGGCGCCTACAATGAGCAGTTCTTC | CASSSLAGQGAYNEQFF
TRBD1 | few | TRBJ2-7 | TRBV4-3 | TGCGCCAGCAGCCAGCTCTACAGGGGTAATAATGGCGAGCAGTACTTC | CASSQLYRGNNGEQYF
NA | NA | TRBJ2-7 | TRBV18 | TGTGCCAGCTCACCACCCGGGATAGAAGGCGAGCAGTACTTC | CASSPPGIEGEQYF
NA | NA | TRBJ2-3 | TRBV5-5 | TGTGCCAGCAGCTTCTTGGCTGATACGCAGTATTTT | CASSFLADTQYF
NA | NA | TRBJ2-1 | TRBV29-1 | TGCAGCGCAGCGGGTCCTGAGCAGTTCTTC | CSAAGPEQFF
TRBD2 | NA | TRBJ2-3 | TRBV5-1 | TGCGCCAGCAGCCTCCGGACTAGCGGGAGTTTTCCAGATACGCAGTATTTT | CASSLRTSGSFPDTQYF
NA | NA | TRBJ2-4 | TRBV18 | TGTGCCAGCTCACCGGGGAACCTACGCGGGGAAAACATTCAGTACTTC | CASSPGNLRGENIQYF
TRBD2 | NA | TRBJ2-2 | TRBV6-1 | TGTGCCAGCACCTCGGGACTAGCGGGAGGGCCCACCGGGGAGCTGTTTTTT | CASTSGLAGGPTGELFF
TRBD2 | few | TRBJ2-3 | TRBV20-1 | TGCAGTGCTAGAGGGGGGACTAGCGGAACCATAGATACGCAGTATTTT | CSARGGTSGTIDTQYF
NA | NA | TRBJ2-7 | TRBV25-1 | TGTGCCAGCAGTGGCTTAGGGGTAGGAACCTACGAGCAGTACTTC | CASSGLGVGTYEQYF
NA | few | TRBJ2-1 | TRBV7-2 | TGTGCCAGCAGCTTAATGCGGGACTACAATGAGCAGTTCTTC | CASSLMRDYNEQFF
TRBD2 | few | TRBJ2-1 | TRBV7-2 | TGTGCCAGCACCTCGGGATCGGGGGGGGGCTACAATGAGCAGTTCTTC | CASTSGSGGGYNEQFF
NA | NA | TRBJ2-2 | TRBV6-7 | TGTGCCGGAGCGAACAACACCGGGGAGCTGTTTTTT | CAGANNTGELFF
NA | NA | TRBJ2-7 | TRBV30 | TGTGCCCGGACGGACGGGTACGAGCAGTACTTC | CARTDGYEQYF
TRBD2 | few | TRBJ2-3 | TRBV7-6 | TGTGCCAGCAGCCCTAGCGTCGGGGGGGCCTATTATACGCAGTATTTT | CASSPSVGGAYYTQYF
TRBD2 | NA | TRBJ2-1 | TRBV6-2/TRBV6-3 | TGTGCCAGCAGTTCACGGACTAGCGGGGGCAATGAGCAGTTCTTC | CASSSRTSGGNEQFF
NA | NA | TRBJ1-1 | TRBV15 | TGTGCCACCAGCAGAGACGGGGGTTTGAACACTGAAGCTTTCTTT | CATSRDGGLNTEAFF
NA | NA | TRBJ2-4 | TRBV11-2 | TGTGCCAGCAGCTTACCACTTGAACCGGGACGCCTAGCCAAAAACATTCAGTACTTC | CASSLPLEPGRLAKNIQYF
NA | NA | TRBJ2-3 | TRBV29-1 | TGCAGCGTTGAAGATCCGCCTATGAGTACGCAGTATTTT | CSVEDPPMSTQYF
TRBD1 | few | TRBJ1-2 | TRBV29-1 | TGCAGCGTTACCGGGACAGGGGGCCATGGCTACACCTTC | CSVTGTGGHGYTF
TRBD1 | NA | TRBJ1-1 | TRBV27 | TGTGCCAGCAGTTTCGGAACCCGGACAGGCACTGAAGCTTTCTTT | CASSFGTRTGTEAFF
NA | few | TRBJ1-5 | TRBV7-2 | TGTGCCAGCAGCTTATCAGGGTCCCTCAGCAATCAGCCCCAGCATTTT | CASSLSGSLSNQPQHF
NA | NA | TRBJ1-5 | TRBV12-3/TRBV12-4 | TGTGCCAGCAGTTTAGAATTCCCTACAGGACTGAGTCAGCCCCAGCATTTT | CASSLEFPTGLSQPQHF